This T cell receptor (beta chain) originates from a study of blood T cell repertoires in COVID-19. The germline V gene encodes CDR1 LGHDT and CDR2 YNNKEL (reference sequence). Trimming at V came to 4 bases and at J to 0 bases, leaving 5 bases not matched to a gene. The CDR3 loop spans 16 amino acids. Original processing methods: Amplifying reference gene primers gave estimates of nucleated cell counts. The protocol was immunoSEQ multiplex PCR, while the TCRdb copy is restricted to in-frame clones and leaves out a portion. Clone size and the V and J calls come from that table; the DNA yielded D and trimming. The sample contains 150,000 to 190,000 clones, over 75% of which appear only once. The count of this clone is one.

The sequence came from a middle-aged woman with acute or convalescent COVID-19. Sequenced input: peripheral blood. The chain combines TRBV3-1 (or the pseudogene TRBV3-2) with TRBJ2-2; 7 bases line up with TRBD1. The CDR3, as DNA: TGTGCCAGCAGCCGGGGGACAGCCGCGAACACCGGGGAGCTGTTTTTT. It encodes CASSRGTAANTGELFF.